Following are 26 T cell receptor beta chains from one sample sequenced in a study of follicular helper T cells after annual influenza vaccination. Assay: immunoSEQ multiplex PCR; the TCRdb copy retains only in-frame clones and omits some. The repertoire includes about 4,800 clones, 83% of them detected once, and approximately 1.2% sits in the top ten. As to time point: 2015-2016 season, 7 days after influenza vaccination. Sequencing was performed on CXCR5+ CD38- circulating T follicular helper cells from blood, taken 7 days after influenza vaccination. Subset denoted: circulating Tfh, non-naive CD4+CXCR5+PD-1+ (ICOS+CD38+ or ICOS-CD38-). The source is an adult who received the influenza vaccine.

This clone occurred once. This chain connects TRBV7-6 to TRBJ2-3; D gene uncertain. The CDR3 sequence is 13 residues long. The V and J ends lost 5 bases and 2 bases respectively, with 8 bases between them. The germline CDR1 and CDR2 sequences are SGHVS and FNYEAQ. The CDR3 DNA is TGTGCCAGCAGCCGTCGACCCACAGATACGCAGTATTTT. It codes for CASSRRPTDTQYF.

In this sample, this clone turned up once. V gene TRBV7-2 combines with J gene TRBJ2-3; no clear D. Trimming cost V 0 bases and J 10 bases, with 14 bases left between them. The germline V gene has CDR1 SGHTA and CDR2 FQGNSA. CDR3 length equals 14 residues. As DNA, the CDR3 is TGTGCCAGCAGCTTAGCCCCGGCGGAACTCGCGCAGTATTTT. This encodes CASSLAPAELAQYF.

The genes are TRBV5-1 and TRBJ2-7, with 10 bases identical to TRBD1. The CDR3 has 13 amino acids. The germline V gene encodes CDR1 SGHRS and CDR2 YFSETQ. Trimming removed 5 bases from V and 7 bases from J; junction bases left unmatched: 6. The CDR3 loop is CASRSGTGVEQYF. The CDR3 nucleotides read TGCGCCAGCAGATCCGGGACAGGGGTTGAGCAGTACTTC.

The rearrangement uses TRBV18 and TRBJ1-1, with D uncertain. CDR1 and CDR2 (germline): KGHSH, LQKENI. The length of the CDR3 is 14 residues. The ends were cut back, 2 bases at V and 4 bases at J, with 11 bases in the middle. In nucleotides, the CDR3 is TGTGCCAGCTCACCAAAGGGAGTGGGCACTGAAGCTTTCTTT. It is translated as CASSPKGVGTEAFF.

The chain links TRBV11-2 to TRBJ1-2; no reliable D call. Germline lookup yields CDR1 SGHAT and CDR2 FQNNGV. CDR3 length: 15 amino acids. V dropped 5 bases and J dropped 1 base, with 14 bases sitting between them. CDR3 amino acids: CASSPAGNFNYGYTF. CDR3 coding DNA: TGTGCCAGCAGCCCAGCGGGGAACTTTAACTATGGCTACACCTTC.

CDR3 nucleotide sequence: TGTGCCAGCAGGGTTGAAGAGACCCAGTACTTC. This encodes CASRVEETQYF. V is TRBV2 and J is TRBJ2-5; the D is unclear. V gave up 6 bases and J gave up 3 bases, with 5 bases separating them. The CDR3 extends over 11 amino acids. Germline CDR1 and CDR2: SNHLY and FYNNEI.

The V gene is TRBV7-2, the J gene TRBJ2-3, with a weak D call TRBD1 (6 bases). The CDR3 spans 13 residues. The ends were cut back, 2 bases at V and 6 bases at J, with 9 bases in the middle. The germline V gene encodes CDR1 SGHTA and CDR2 FQGNSA. CDR3 coding DNA: TGTGCCAGCAGCTTAAGGGGGATGGATACGCAGTATTTT. The encoded protein is CASSLRGMDTQYF.

This clone has only one observation. J is TRBJ2-1 and V is TRBV19, with 7 bases that match TRBD2. The CDR3 has 14 residues. Germline V gene sequence: CDR1 LNHDA, CDR2 SQIVND (reference sequence). V dropped 8 bases and J dropped 1; count of bases not matched to a gene: 5. The CDR3 nucleotides are TGTGCCAGTGTACGGGGGGAGTCCTACAATGAGCAGTTCTTC. Translation: CASVRGESYNEQFF.

V is TRBV29-1 and J is TRBJ2-7, with 10 nucleotides matching TRBD1. The CDR3 covers 13 residues. The germline V gene has CDR1 SQVTM and CDR2 ANQGSEA. The junction had 4 bases not matched to a gene; V was cut back by 4 bases and J by 4 bases. CDR3 in DNA: TGCAGCGTTGGGGGACAGGGGCAATACGAGCAGTACTTC. It encodes CSVGGQGQYEQYF.

The sample holds a few counts of this clone. CDR3 DNA sequence: TGCGCCACTTCGCTTCAGAGGGGGGGGGCCTACGAGCAGTACTTC. Its translation: CATSLQRGGAYEQYF. V is TRBV10-2 and J is TRBJ2-7; perhaps TRBD2 as D (7 bases). V lost 10 bases and J lost 2, with 21 bases in between. Germline-derived CDR1 and CDR2 are WSHSY and SAAADI. The CDR3 runs 15 residues.

This sequence joins TRBV5-1 and TRBJ1-1, with D possibly matching TRBD1 (6 bases). Germline CDR1 and CDR2: SGHRS and YFSETQ. This CDR3 has 14 amino acids. Trimming pared 6 bases from V and 1 base from J, leaving 13 bases between. CDR3 loop: CASNLDSGNTEAFF. The CDR3 DNA reads TGCGCCAGCAACCTGGACAGCGGGAACACTGAAGCTTTCTTT.

The J gene is TRBJ2-3, the V gene TRBV9; the D is unclear. Germline V CDR1 and CDR2: SGDLS, YYNGEE. This CDR3 has 11 amino acids. The V end lost 3 bases, the J end lost 9 bases, and 8 bases lay between the germline ends. The CDR3 reads CASSAQKTQYF. Here the CDR3 DNA reads TGTGCCAGCAGCGCTCAGAAAACGCAGTATTTT. Supplemented by reference TRBV9 and TRBJ2-3, the full variable domain reads DSGVTQTPKHLITATGQRVTLRCSPRSGDLSVYWYQQSLDQGLQFLIQYYNGEERAKGNILERFSAQQFPDLHSELNLSSLELGDSALYFCASSAQKTQYFGPGTRLTVL.

The CDR3 nucleotides are TGCAGTGCAAAAAGCACAGATACGCAGTATTTT. It encodes CSAKSTDTQYF. The chain links TRBV20-1 to TRBJ2-3, with D unclear. This CDR3 has 11 amino acids. The germline V gene encodes CDR1 DFQATT and CDR2 SNEGSKA (reference sequence). V was clipped by 6 bases and J by 0 bases, with 4 bases between them.

This clone appeared a single time. The genes are TRBV23-1 and TRBJ2-3; D may match TRBD1 or TRBD2 (5 bases each). TRBV23-1 is filed as an ORF, its function uncertain. V lost 4 bases and J 3 bases, leaving 17 bases between the germline ends. There are 16 residues in the CDR3. The CDR3 reads CASSPGRQQLTDTQYF. CDR3 DNA: TGCGCCAGCAGTCCAGGGAGACAGCAATTAACAGATACGCAGTATTTT.

The chain joins TRBV12-5 to TRBJ2-4; D gene unclear. Germline loops: CDR1 LGHNT, CDR2 FRNRAP. This CDR3 contains 17 residues. V lost 7 bases and J lost 0, with 19 bases in between. In DNA form, the CDR3 reads TGTGCTAGTGCCCCCAGCTTGCTCCTCTTAGCCAAAAACATTCAGTACTTC. It specifies CASAPSLLLLAKNIQYF.

V is TRBV5-6 and J is TRBJ2-2; D is unclear. V was clipped by 4 bases and J by 5 bases, with 9 bases between them. CDR1 and CDR2 (germline): SGHDT, YYEEEE. The CDR3 spans 13 residues. The CDR3 reads CASSPRWTGELFF. As DNA, the CDR3 is TGTGCCAGCAGCCCACGGTGGACCGGGGAGCTGTTTTTT.

The chain recombines TRBV19 with TRBJ1-6; D is unresolved. CDR1 and CDR2 (germline): LNHDA, SQIVND (reference sequence). This CDR3 spans 13 amino acids. The ends were cut back, 6 bases at V and 9 bases at J, with 12 bases in the middle. The DNA of the CDR3 is TGTGCCAGTAGGGAGAGCATTGGTTCACCCCTCCACTTT. This translates into CASRESIGSPLHF. Complete variable domain (other parts from reference TRBV19 and TRBJ1-6): DGGITQSPKYLFRKEGQNVTLSCEQNLNHDAMYWYRQDPGQGLRLIYYSQIVNDFQKGDIAEGYSVSREKKESFPLTVTSAQKNPTAFYLCASRESIGSPLHFGNGTRLTVT.

This sequence joins TRBV27 and TRBJ2-3, with 9 bases fitting TRBD2. The CDR3 totals 17 residues. V gave up 3 bases and J gave up 4 bases; unmatched junction bases: 11. The germline gives CDR1 MNHEY, CDR2 SMNVEV (reference sequence). The CDR3, as DNA: TGTGCCAGCAGTTTCGGGAGCGGGGGGCTGCGGGCAGATACGCAGTATTTT. Protein: CASSFGSGGLRADTQYF.

This clone has just a few counts. The same CDR3 arises from other DNA sequences in this sample as well. The V and J genes are TRBV10-3 and TRBJ1-2; possibly TRBD1 for D (5 bases). Germline assignment: CDR1 ENHRY and CDR2 SYGVKD. The V end was cut by 4 bases, the J end by 6 bases, with 12 bases between. The CDR3 length is 13 residues. The CDR3 coding sequence is TGTGCCATCAGTGTACCAGGGTCTGATGGCTACACCTTC. This gives the protein CAISVPGSDGYTF.

V gene TRBV5-6 combines with J gene TRBJ2-1; 14 nucleotides line up with TRBD2. Trimming removed 0 bases from V and 15 bases from J; junction bases left unmatched: 11. Germline V lookup: CDR1 SGHDT, CDR2 YYEEEE. CDR3 length: 16 amino acids. Written as DNA, the CDR3 is TGTGCCAGCAGCTTGGTATCGACTAGCGGGGGGGAAGATCCGTTCTTC. This encodes CASSLVSTSGGEDPFF.

This clone is a singleton in its sample. This chain links TRBV27 with TRBJ1-2; 8 bases line up with TRBD1. Germline CDR1 and CDR2: MNHEY and SMNVEV (reference sequence). V lost 3 bases and J lost 8; bases outside the gene matches: 8. The CDR3 runs 14 residues. CDR3 DNA sequence: TGTGCCAGCAGTTTTCAGGGGGCGATCGGAGGCTACACCTTC. It is translated as CASSFQGAIGGYTF.

This clone has only a few counts. V is TRBV7-8 and J is TRBJ2-7; D not resolved. The V end lost 1 base, the J end lost 3 bases, and 16 bases lay between the germline ends. Looked up from germline, CDR1 is SGHVS and CDR2 is FQNEAQ. The CDR3 contains 16 residues. This CDR3 reads CASSLGSGERIYEQYF. CDR3 DNA sequence: TGTGCCAGCAGCTTAGGGTCGGGTGAGCGTATCTACGAGCAGTACTTC.

The genes are TRBV7-2 and TRBJ1-2; 9 positions match TRBD1. CDR1 and CDR2 from the germline V gene are SGHTA and FQGNSA. CDR3 size: 16 residues. After removal of 5 bases from V and 8 bases from J, the junction contained 15 bases not matched to a gene. CDR3: CASSPHSGTGSRGYTF. CDR3 in DNA: TGTGCCAGCAGCCCCCATTCCGGGACAGGGTCTAGGGGCTACACCTTC.

The rearrangement joins TRBV6-7 to TRBJ1-2; D is undetermined. TRBV6-7 is an open reading frame whose function is uncertain. V was pared by 4 bases and J by 9 bases, with 27 bases between. The CDR3 sequence is 17 residues long. Here the CDR3 DNA reads TGTGCCAGCAGTTTCGCCGATCTCCTTTGGGATAAAGAAAGCTACACCTTC. Its translation is CASSFADLLWDKESYTF.

The chain has TRBV28 and TRBJ1-5; D gene uncertain. With 3 bases removed from V and 9 bases from J, the gap between germline ends came to 15 bases. The CDR3 is 14 amino acids. Germline-derived CDR1 and CDR2 are MDHEN and SYDVKM. The CDR3 DNA is TGTGCCAGCAGTTTTAGGACCCTACAAGGGCCCCAGCATTTT. Its protein product is CASSFRTLQGPQHF.

The chain combines TRBV10-2 with TRBJ1-4; 11 nucleotides align to TRBD1. CDR3 length: 14 residues. After removal of 4 bases from V and 11 bases from J, the junction contained 6 bases not matched to a gene. Germline V gene sequence: CDR1 WSHSY, CDR2 SAAADI. CDR3: CASSGGTGGAKLFF. For the CDR3, the DNA is TGCGCCAGCAGTGGAGGGACAGGGGGAGCGAAACTGTTTTTT.